The T cell receptor beta chain described here comes from a study of early T cells in non-severe SARS-CoV-2 infection. V was trimmed by 0 bases and J by 1 base, leaving 4 bases between them. The CDR3 has 14 amino acids. The V gene's germline CDR1 is SGHAT and CDR2 FQNNGV. TCRdb processed the 5' RACE reads anew with MiXCR; each CDR3 protein has one entry. The data contain about 92,000 distinct CDR3 sequences, around 13% of them singletons. This clonotype was observed many times. V and J are TRBV11-2 and TRBJ1-5, with D uncertain. The sequence came from an adult who was a healthcare worker with PCR-confirmed SARS-CoV-2 infection or an uninfected control (not recorded which). The sample was whole blood. The CDR3 reads CASSLDLSNQPQHF. The CDR3 DNA follows: TGTGCCAGCAGCTTAGATCTGAGCAATCAGCCCCAGCATTTT.